This T cell receptor (beta chain) appears in the sequencing data of a study of blood T cell repertoires in COVID-19. Looking at the study overall: PBMCs, B-cell-depleted T cells, or T cells provided the cDNA or gDNA that made up the material.

Original analysis: Cell counts per sample came from amplifying reference gene primers. Sequencing was performed with immunoSEQ multiplex PCR; in TCRdb, only in-frame clones are kept and a portion is missing. That table gives V, J and clone size, and the DNA gave D and trimming. This sample has 270,000 or so clones, with approximately 92% found just once. The CDR3 extends over 14 amino acids. Germline-derived CDR1 and CDR2 are MGHDK and SYGVNS. V was pared by 1 base and J by 3 bases, with 9 bases between. This rearrangement joins TRBV25-1 to TRBJ1-2, with D unresolved. Sequencing was carried out using peripheral blood. This TCR came from a woman aged 40 to 49 who had recovered from COVID-19. DNA of the CDR3: TGTGCCAGCAGTGAATCCGGGAAGGACTATGGCTACACCTTC. It encodes CASSESGKDYGYTF.